A selection of T cell receptor beta chains follows, all from one sample in a study of blood T cell repertoires in COVID-19. Clones were read by immunoSEQ multiplex PCR, and TCRdb kept only the in-frame ones, dropping some. This sample has under 200,000 clones, with approximately 80% found just once. The sequencing sample was made of PBMCs or T cells enriched from blood (not recorded which). All receptors derive from an older woman who had recovered from COVID-19. The conserved cysteine and the conserved F or W are not part of the CDR3 here. The order of the fields is V gene, J gene, CDR3 protein.

V: TRBV30
J: TRBJ1-6
CDR3: AWRAGQGAWNSPLH

V: TRBV5-4
J: TRBJ1-2
CDR3: ASSWGEVRAGGYT

V: TRBV28
J: TRBJ2-7
CDR3: ASSLWGLRLVQY

V: TRBV5-1
J: TRBJ1-2
CDR3: ASSLGTGGDYGYT

V: TRBV19
J: TRBJ1-2
CDR3: ASSTPGHANYGYT

V: TRBV5-1
J: TRBJ2-2
CDR3: ASRQPPTGELF

V: TRBV9
J: TRBJ1-3
CDR3: ASSEAGQGENTIY

V: TRBV11-1
J: TRBJ1-1
CDR3: ASSLGRGERTAF

V: TRBV18
J: TRBJ1-6
CDR3: ASSPGTGGNSPLH

V: TRBV19
J: TRBJ1-4
CDR3: ASSPRDRGNEKLF

V: TRBV2
J: TRBJ1-1
CDR3: ASRTGQTEAF

V: TRBV2
J: TRBJ1-1
CDR3: ASRESYRVPTEAF

V: TRBV10-1
J: TRBJ1-3
CDR3: ASSESGGSGNTIY

V: TRBV4-2
J: TRBJ1-1
CDR3: ASSQESGGTEAF

V: TRBV2
J: TRBJ1-6
CDR3: ASSEIGTGDSPLH

V: TRBV5-5
J: TRBJ2-7
CDR3: ASSSWGQNYEQY

V: TRBV5-1
J: TRBJ2-5
CDR3: ASSPLGGVQETQY

V: TRBV3-1/TRBV3-2
J: TRBJ2-2
CDR3: ASSRHPGELF

V: TRBV5-1
J: TRBJ2-3
CDR3: ASSLGLEADTQY

V: TRBV11-2
J: TRBJ1-2
CDR3: ASSQTGANYGYT

V: TRBV6-5
J: TRBJ2-1
CDR3: AGRGGSSYNEQF